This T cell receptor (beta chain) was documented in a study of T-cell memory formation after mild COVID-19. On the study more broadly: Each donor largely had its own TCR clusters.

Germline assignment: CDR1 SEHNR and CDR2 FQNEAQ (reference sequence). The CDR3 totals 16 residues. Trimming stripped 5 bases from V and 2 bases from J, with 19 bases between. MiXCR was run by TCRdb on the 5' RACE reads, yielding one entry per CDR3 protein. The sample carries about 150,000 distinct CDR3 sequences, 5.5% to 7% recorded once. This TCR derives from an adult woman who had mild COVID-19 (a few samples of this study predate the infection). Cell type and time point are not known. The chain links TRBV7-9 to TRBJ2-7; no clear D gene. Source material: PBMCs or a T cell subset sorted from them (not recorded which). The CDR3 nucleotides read TGTGCCAGCAGCCCGACGCGATCCTTTCGGCCCTACGAGCAGTACTTC. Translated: CASSPTRSFRPYEQYF.